Shown below are 19 T cell receptor beta chains from a single sample sequenced in a study of Ad26.COV2.S vaccination and SARS-CoV-2 variants (dated by TCRdb to the early 2020s). The receptor library was made with the immunoSEQ multiplex PCR assay. This immuneACCESS table, as held by TCRdb, lists in-frame sequences with V and J called but not all clones. Of the missing ones, under half trace to an unresolved V gene in checked studies; the others have no known cause. The sample records 400,000 to 450,000 clones, approximately 90% of which are singletons. About 1.7% of the sample is in the top ten clones. Reading the label with the study, this specimen's treatment or condition is: some 19 received Ad26.COV2.S at low or high dose, single or two shots; about 5 received placebo; per-sample allocation not given. For vaccine and placebo recipients, the sequenced repertoires came from samples collected on day 63 after the first injection.

The source material was peripheral blood, sampled in a trial of Ad26.COV2.S vaccine versus placebo. The source is a person aged 18-65 years who received the Ad26.COV2.S COVID-19 vaccine or a placebo.

In DNA, the CDR3 is TGCGCCAGCAGCCAAGATCAGGGGCCGTGGTATGGAGTCAACTATGGCTACACCTTC. Its protein product is CASSQDQGPWYGVNYGYTF. The chain carries TRBV4-3 and TRBJ1-2; a weak D match, TRBD1 (6 bases). V shed 0 bases and J shed 2 bases, with 22 bases lying between them. The CDR3 sequence is 19 residues long. Germline CDR1 reads LGHNA; CDR2 reads YSLEER.

CDR3 nucleotide sequence: TGTGCCAGCAGTTCCGTGACAGGGGACGAGCAGTACTTC. Encoded protein: CASSSVTGDEQYF. The V and J genes are TRBV7-9 and TRBJ2-7; 8 bases agree with TRBD1. Trimming removed 6 bases from V and 5 bases from J; junction bases left unmatched: 6. This CDR3 has 13 residues. Germline values: CDR1 SEHNR, CDR2 FQNEAQ (reference sequence).

The chain uses TRBV11-2 and TRBJ1-2; a weak D match, TRBD1 (6 bases). Trimming stripped 0 bases from V and 6 bases from J, with 14 bases between. CDR3 length: 15 amino acids. Germline CDR1 and CDR2: SGHAT and FQNNGV. The CDR3 nucleotides are TGTGCCAGCAGCTTAGAGGGCAGGGGAAAGGATGGCTACACCTTC. Translation: CASSLEGRGKDGYTF.

The chain has TRBV11-2 and TRBJ1-5; no firm D call. Trimming removed 5 bases from V and 7 bases from J, with 6 bases in between. CDR3 length equals 11 residues. Germline CDR1 reads SGHAT; CDR2 reads FQNNGV. The CDR3 spells CASSEEQPQHF. CDR3 DNA sequence: TGTGCCAGCAGCGAAGAACAGCCCCAGCATTTT.

The rearrangement uses TRBV18 and TRBJ2-2; possible D gene TRBD1, 5 bases. CDR1 is KGHSH and CDR2 is LQKENI in the germline V gene. The CDR3 sequence is 15 residues long. Trimming took off 1 base at V and 0 bases at J, with 6 bases between the two ends. Here the CDR3 reads CASSPQQANTGELFF. The CDR3 region has the DNA TGTGCCAGCTCACCACAACAGGCGAACACCGGGGAGCTGTTTTTT.

V usage is TRBV2 and J usage is TRBJ1-1; TRBD1 matches 7 bases. The CDR3 extends over 14 amino acids. The trim removed 7 bases at V and 4 bases at J, leaving 9 bases unmatched. Germline lookup yields CDR1 SNHLY and CDR2 FYNNEI. The CDR3 reads CASTVRQGSTEAFF. The CDR3 nucleotides read TGTGCCAGCACCGTTAGACAGGGTAGCACTGAAGCTTTCTTT.

The V gene is TRBV6-2 or TRBV6-3, the J gene TRBJ1-5; D is perhaps TRBD1 (5 bases). The CDR3 contains 14 residues. Germline lookup yields CDR1 MNHEY and CDR2 SVGEGT. V was pared by 0 bases and J by 6 bases, with 9 bases between. As DNA, the CDR3 is TGTGCCAGCAGTTACTCATGGGGGGGTCAGCCCCAGCATTTT. This translates into CASSYSWGGQPQHF.

The CDR3 protein is CASSIERGGLDEQFF. DNA of the CDR3: TGCGCCAGCAGCATCGAGCGGGGGGGCCTCGATGAGCAGTTCTTC. This chain links TRBV4-3 with TRBJ2-1; 10 bases are a match to TRBD2. Germline CDR1 reads LGHNA; CDR2 reads YSLEER. The CDR3 covers 15 residues. The J segment lost 8 bases and the V segment lost 5 bases, leaving 9 bases of the junction unmatched.

The rearrangement links TRBV14 to TRBJ2-1, with no clear D. Germline V CDR1 and CDR2: SGHDN, FVKESK. The V and J ends lost 4 bases and 6 bases respectively, with 10 bases between them. This CDR3 contains 13 residues. This CDR3 reads CASSRVYSNEQFF. Written as DNA, the CDR3 is TGTGCCAGCAGCCGGGTCTACTCCAATGAGCAGTTCTTC.

The chain joins TRBV9 to TRBJ2-7; D unresolved. Per the germline V gene, CDR1 is SGDLS and CDR2 is YYNGEE. V gave up 0 bases and J gave up 5 bases, with 12 bases separating them. CDR3 size: 14 residues. CDR3 nucleotides: TGTGCCAGCAGCGTAGAGGTAGGGTCCCACGAGCAGTACTTC. Translating it yields CASSVEVGSHEQYF.

This chain links TRBV18 with TRBJ2-1; TRBD1 is a possible D gene (7 bases). The V gene's germline CDR1 is KGHSH and CDR2 LQKENI. Trimming removed 3 bases at V and 3 bases at J, with 12 bases between. This CDR3 region has 15 residues. CDR3 nucleotide sequence: TGTGCCAGCTCACCCGCGGGACAGAACTACAATGAGCAGTTCTTC. Protein: CASSPAGQNYNEQFF.

The gene calls are TRBV7-9 and TRBJ2-7; TRBD1 agrees at 12 bases. Trimming took 5 bases from V and 6 from J; bases not matched to a gene: 8. CDR1 is SEHNR and CDR2 is FQNEAQ in the germline V gene (reference sequence). This CDR3 region has 15 residues. In DNA, the CDR3 is TGTGCCAGCAGCATTGGGACAGGGGGCTTAAGCGAGCAGTACTTC. Amino acids: CASSIGTGGLSEQYF.

V is TRBV9 and J is TRBJ1-3, with D unresolved. The germline V gene has CDR1 SGDLS and CDR2 YYNGEE. The CDR3 runs to 15 residues. V was cut by 0 bases and J by 0 bases, with 7 bases left in between. As DNA, the CDR3 is TGTGCCAGCAGCGTAGAGGTGGGCTCTGGAAACACCATATATTTT. Its protein product is CASSVEVGSGNTIYF.

V and J are TRBV11-2 and TRBJ2-4, with no clear D. Germline CDR1 reads SGHAT; CDR2 reads FQNNGV. With 0 bases removed from V and 12 bases from J, the gap between germline ends came to 15 bases. The CDR3 covers 14 residues. The DNA for the CDR3 is TGTGCCAGCAGCTTAGATCTGTCTGTGCATCATCAGTACTTC. As protein: CASSLDLSVHHQYF.

This clone was counted once. The gene calls are TRBV27 and TRBJ2-5; D is ambiguous. Germline CDR1 MNHEY, CDR2 SMNVEV (reference sequence). The CDR3 is 14 amino acids. V lost 5 bases to trimming and J lost 5 bases, with 15 bases between them. The CDR3 region is CASSRSNLRETQYF. The DNA for the CDR3 is TGTGCCAGCAGTCGGTCTAACCTCCGGGAGACCCAGTACTTC.

The chain recombines TRBV5-4 with TRBJ2-3; no definite D call. Germline CDR1 SGHNT, CDR2 YYREEE (reference sequence). This CDR3 spans 15 amino acids. V lost 0 bases and J lost 0, with 8 bases in between. The CDR3 DNA reads as TGTGCCAGCAGCTTGGCACAGCTAAGCACAGATACGCAGTATTTT. Residues: CASSLAQLSTDTQYF.

On this clone: Other DNA sequences in the sample encode the same CDR3. The genes are TRBV9 and TRBJ2-3; unclear D gene. The V end lost 0 bases, the J end lost 3 bases, and 5 bases lay between the germline ends. Germline V gene lookup returns CDR1 SGDLS and CDR2 YYNGEE. CDR3 length: 13 amino acids. The CDR3 loop is CASSVAGTDTQYF. The CDR3 DNA follows: TGTGCCAGCAGCGTAGCTGGGACAGATACGCAGTATTTT. Complete variable domain (other parts from reference TRBV9 and TRBJ2-3): DSGVTQTPKHLITATGQRVTLRCSPRSGDLSVYWYQQSLDQGLQFLIQYYNGEERAKGNILERFSAQQFPDLHSELNLSSLELGDSALYFCASSVAGTDTQYFGPGTRLTVL.

V usage is TRBV6-5 and J usage is TRBJ2-1; D may be TRBD2 (6 bases). The CDR3 has 14 amino acids. Trimming pared 4 bases from V and 9 bases from J, leaving 16 bases between. Germline CDR1 and CDR2: MNHEY and SVGAGI. CDR3 in amino acids: CASSLLGGGGEQFF. CDR3 nucleotide sequence: TGTGCCAGCAGTTTACTGGGAGGTGGAGGTGAGCAGTTCTTC.

The chain recombines TRBV27 with TRBJ1-3; D might be TRBD1 (6 bases). CDR3 length equals 16 residues. CDR1 and CDR2 from the germline V gene are MNHEY and SMNVEV (reference sequence). V was clipped by 0 bases and J by 2 bases, with 11 bases between them. CDR3 DNA: TGTGCCAGCAGTTTATCGGGGGGGGCCCCTGGAAACACCATATATTTT. This gives the protein CASSLSGGAPGNTIYF.